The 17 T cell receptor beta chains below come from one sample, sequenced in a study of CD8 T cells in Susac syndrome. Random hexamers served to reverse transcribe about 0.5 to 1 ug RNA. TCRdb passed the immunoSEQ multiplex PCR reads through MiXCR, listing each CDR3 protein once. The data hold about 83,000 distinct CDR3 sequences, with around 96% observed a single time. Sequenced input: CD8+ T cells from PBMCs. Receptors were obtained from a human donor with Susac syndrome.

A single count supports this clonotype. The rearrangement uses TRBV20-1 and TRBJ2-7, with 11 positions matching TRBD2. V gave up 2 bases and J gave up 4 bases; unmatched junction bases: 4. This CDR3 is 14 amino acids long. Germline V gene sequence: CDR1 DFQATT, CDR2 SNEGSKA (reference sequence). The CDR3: CSARTGTSGYEQYF. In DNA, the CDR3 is TGCAGTGCTAGAACGGGGACTAGCGGTTACGAGCAGTACTTC.

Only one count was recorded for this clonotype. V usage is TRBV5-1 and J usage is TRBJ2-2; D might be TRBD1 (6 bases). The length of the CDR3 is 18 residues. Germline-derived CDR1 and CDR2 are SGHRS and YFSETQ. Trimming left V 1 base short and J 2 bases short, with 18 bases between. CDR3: CASSLSGTGWRNTGELFF. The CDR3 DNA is TGCGCCAGCAGCTTGTCGGGCACAGGGTGGAGAAACACCGGGGAGCTGTTTTTT.

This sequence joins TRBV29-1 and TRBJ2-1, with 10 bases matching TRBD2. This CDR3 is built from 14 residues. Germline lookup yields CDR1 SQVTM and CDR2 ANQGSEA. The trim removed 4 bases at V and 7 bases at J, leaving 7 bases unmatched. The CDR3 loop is CSVGSGRAGNEQFF. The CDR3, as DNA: TGCAGCGTTGGAAGCGGGAGGGCCGGGAATGAGCAGTTCTTC.

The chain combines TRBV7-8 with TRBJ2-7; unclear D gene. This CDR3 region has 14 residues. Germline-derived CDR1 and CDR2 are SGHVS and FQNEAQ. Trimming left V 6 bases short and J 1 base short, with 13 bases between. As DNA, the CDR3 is TGTGCCAGCAGTTCTTCCAGTGGATCCTACGAGCAGTACGTC. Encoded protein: CASSSSSGSYEQYV.

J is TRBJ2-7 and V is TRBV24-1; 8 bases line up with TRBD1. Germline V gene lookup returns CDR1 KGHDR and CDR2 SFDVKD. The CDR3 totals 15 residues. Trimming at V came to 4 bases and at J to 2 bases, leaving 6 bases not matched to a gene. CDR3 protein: CATSDRDRIAYEQYV. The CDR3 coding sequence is TGTGCCACCAGTGACCGGGACAGGATTGCCTACGAGCAGTACGTC.

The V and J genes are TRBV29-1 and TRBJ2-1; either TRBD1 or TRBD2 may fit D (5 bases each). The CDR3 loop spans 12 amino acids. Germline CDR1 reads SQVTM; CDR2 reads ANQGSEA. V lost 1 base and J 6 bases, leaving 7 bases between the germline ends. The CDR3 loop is CSVEGDPNEQFF. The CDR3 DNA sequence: TGCAGCGTTGAAGGGGACCCCAATGAGCAGTTCTTC.

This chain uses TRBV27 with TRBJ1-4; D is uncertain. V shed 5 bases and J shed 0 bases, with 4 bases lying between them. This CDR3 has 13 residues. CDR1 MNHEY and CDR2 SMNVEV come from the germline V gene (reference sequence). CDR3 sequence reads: CASSPATNEKLFF. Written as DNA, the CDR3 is TGTGCCAGCAGTCCTGCAACTAATGAAAAACTGTTTTTT.

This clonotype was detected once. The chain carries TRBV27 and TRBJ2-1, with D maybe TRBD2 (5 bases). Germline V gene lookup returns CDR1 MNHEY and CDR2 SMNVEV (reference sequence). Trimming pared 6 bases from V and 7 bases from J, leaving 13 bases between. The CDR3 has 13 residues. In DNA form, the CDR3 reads TGTGCCAGCAGCCGGACTCCTCCGAATGAGCAGTTCTTC. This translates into CASSRTPPNEQFF.

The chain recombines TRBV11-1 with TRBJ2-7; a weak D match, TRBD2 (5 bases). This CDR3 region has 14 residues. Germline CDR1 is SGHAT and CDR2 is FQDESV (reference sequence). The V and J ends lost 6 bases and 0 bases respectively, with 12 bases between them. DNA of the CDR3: TGTGCCAGCAGTCCTTTTCGGGGCTCCTACGAGCAGTACGTC. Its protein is CASSPFRGSYEQYV.

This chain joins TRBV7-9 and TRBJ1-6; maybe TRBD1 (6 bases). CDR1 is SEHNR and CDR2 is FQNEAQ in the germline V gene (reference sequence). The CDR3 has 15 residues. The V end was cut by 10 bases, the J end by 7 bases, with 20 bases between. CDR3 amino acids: CATPTGTTGNSPLHF. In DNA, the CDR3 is TGTGCCACCCCAACTGGAACGACAGGAAATTCACCCCTCCACTTT. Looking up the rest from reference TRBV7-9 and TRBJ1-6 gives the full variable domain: DTGVSQNPRHKITKRGQNVTFRCDPISEHNRLYWYRQTLGQGPEFLTYFQNEAQLEKSRLLSDRFSAERPKGSFSTLEIQRTEQGDSAMYLCATPTGTTGNSPLHFGNGTRLTVT.

In nucleotides, the CDR3 is TGTGCCTGGAGTAGGTGGGACAGCTCGAACACCGGGGAGCTGTTTTTT. The encoded protein is CAWSRWDSSNTGELFF. V and J are TRBV30 and TRBJ2-2; 7 bases fit TRBD1. This CDR3 is built from 16 residues. CDR1 GTSNPN and CDR2 SVGIG come from the germline V gene (reference sequence). V was pared by 2 bases and J by 0 bases, with 6 bases of the junction left unmatched.

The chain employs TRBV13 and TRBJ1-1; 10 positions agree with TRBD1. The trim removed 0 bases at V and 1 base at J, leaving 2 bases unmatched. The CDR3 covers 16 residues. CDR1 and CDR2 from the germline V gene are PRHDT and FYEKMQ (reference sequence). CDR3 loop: CASSLGWDRGNTEAFF. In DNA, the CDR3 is TGTGCCAGCAGCTTAGGTTGGGACAGGGGGAACACTGAAGCTTTCTTT.

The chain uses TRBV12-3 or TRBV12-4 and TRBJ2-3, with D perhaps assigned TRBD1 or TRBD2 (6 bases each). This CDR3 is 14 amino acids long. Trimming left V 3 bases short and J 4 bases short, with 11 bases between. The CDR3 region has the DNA TGTGCCAGCAGTTTTATGGGGGGCGCAGATACGCAGTATTTT. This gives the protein CASSFMGGADTQYF.

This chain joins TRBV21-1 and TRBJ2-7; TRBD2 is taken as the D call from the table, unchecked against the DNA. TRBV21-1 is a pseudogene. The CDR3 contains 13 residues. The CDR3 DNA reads TGTGCCCGCACTAGGCTAGCGGGAGTTGAGCAGTACTTC. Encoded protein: CARTRLAGVEQYF.

As DNA, the CDR3 is TGTGCCAGCAGTTACGGGGGAGGCTACACCTTC. Protein: CASSYGGGYTF. This chain connects TRBV6-5 to TRBJ1-2; a possible D gene is TRBD1 (5 bases). The CDR3 loop spans 11 amino acids. Germline lookup yields CDR1 MNHEY and CDR2 SVGAGI. V dropped 2 bases and J dropped 8 bases, with 6 bases sitting between them.

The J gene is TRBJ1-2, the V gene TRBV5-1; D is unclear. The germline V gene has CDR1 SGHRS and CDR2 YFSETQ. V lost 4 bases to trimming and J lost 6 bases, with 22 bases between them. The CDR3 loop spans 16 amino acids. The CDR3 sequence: CASSPRPLERKNGYTF. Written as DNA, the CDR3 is TGCGCCAGCAGCCCGCGGCCACTGGAGAGAAAAAATGGCTACACCTTC. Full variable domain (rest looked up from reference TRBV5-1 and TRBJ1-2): KAGVTQTPRYLIKTRGQQVTLSCSPISGHRSVSWYQQTPGQGLQFLFEYFSETQRNKGNFPGRFSGRQFSNSRSEMNVSTLELGDSALYLCASSPRPLERKNGYTFGSGTRLTVV.

CDR3 sequence reads: CASSVAAGGPYEQYF. The CDR3 DNA reads TGTGCCAGCAGCGTAGCGGCGGGAGGGCCCTACGAGCAGTACTTC. This chain uses TRBV9 with TRBJ2-7; 9 bases agree with TRBD2. Germline V gives CDR1 SGDLS, CDR2 YYNGEE. The V segment lost 0 bases and the J segment 2 bases; nucleotides outside the gene matches: 3. CDR3 size: 15 residues.